A single sample gave rise to the 31 T cell receptor beta chains below, sequenced in a study of blood T cell repertoires in COVID-19. The repertoire was sequenced with immunoSEQ multiplex PCR; TCRdb's copy has only in-frame clones and lacks some. The table records roughly 130,000 clones, roughly 84% of them present only once. Specimen: peripheral blood. The receptors come from a man younger than 45 with COVID-19, enrolled during active disease.

The rearrangement uses TRBV18 and TRBJ1-4; 9 bases agree with TRBD1. The CDR3 is made up of 16 amino acids. J was trimmed by 0 bases and V by 3 bases; bases with no gene match: 2. Germline values: CDR1 KGHSH, CDR2 LQKENI. Here the CDR3 DNA reads TGTGCCAGCTCACCTGGACAGGGGACAACTAATGAAAAACTGTTTTTT. This codes for CASSPGQGTTNEKLFF.

The chain carries TRBV5-1 and TRBJ2-5; D is unresolved. Trimming left V 0 bases short and J 1 base short, with 4 bases between. Germline V CDR1 and CDR2: SGHRS, YFSETQ. CDR3 length equals 13 residues. The CDR3 sequence is CASSLAFQETQYF. The CDR3 bases are TGCGCCAGCAGCTTGGCCTTCCAAGAGACCCAGTACTTC.

This chain connects TRBV18 to TRBJ1-1; 8 bases are a match to TRBD1. CDR3 size: 14 residues. Germline V gene sequence: CDR1 KGHSH, CDR2 LQKENI. Unmatched junction bases numbered 6, after V lost 3 bases and J lost 6 bases. The DNA for the CDR3 is TGTGCCAGCTCACCTACAGGGGGGAGCGCTGAAGCTTTCTTT. Its protein product is CASSPTGGSAEAFF.

The chain carries TRBV15 and TRBJ2-1; D gene uncertain. This CDR3 contains 16 residues. Germline V gene lookup returns CDR1 LNHNV and CDR2 YYDKDF (reference sequence). Between the trimmed V and J ends, which lost 0 bases and 0 bases, there was a span of 9 bases. The CDR3 is CATSRDTANSYNEQFF. The CDR3, as DNA: TGTGCCACCAGCAGAGATACAGCAAACTCCTACAATGAGCAGTTCTTC.

This chain links TRBV24-1 with TRBJ2-1; tentative D call: TRBD1 (6 bases). The length of the CDR3 is 12 residues. CDR1 and CDR2 (germline): KGHDR, SFDVKD. Trimming took 4 bases from V and 12 from J, leaving 12 bases between them. The CDR3 region is CATSEPGQGQFF. DNA for the CDR3: TGTGCCACCAGTGAACCGGGACAAGGGCAGTTCTTC.

The chain carries TRBV6-6 and TRBJ2-2; no clear D. CDR3 length equals 13 residues. The germline gives CDR1 MNHNY, CDR2 SVGAGI (reference sequence). With 8 bases removed from V and 0 bases from J, the gap between germline ends came to 7 bases. The CDR3, as DNA: TGTGCCAGCGCTATCTCGAACACCGGGGAGCTGTTTTTT. It is translated as CASAISNTGELFF.

This clone was seen many times. J is TRBJ1-4 and V is TRBV24-1; D may be TRBD1 (6 bases). CDR3 length equals 14 residues. The V gene lost 4 bases and the J gene lost 8 bases, with 13 bases spanning the gap. Germline CDR1 is KGHDR and CDR2 is SFDVKD. CDR3 nucleotide sequence: TGTGCCACCAGTGAGGGAGGGGGAGGCGAAAAACTGTTTTTT. This codes for CATSEGGGGEKLFF.

J is TRBJ2-3 and V is TRBV27, with D maybe TRBD1 (6 bases). Germline assignment: CDR1 MNHEY and CDR2 SMNVEV (reference sequence). The V gene lost 5 bases and the J gene lost 2 bases, with 14 bases spanning the gap. CDR3 length: 15 residues. The CDR3 DNA reads as TGTGCCAGCAGTCCCCCCGGGACACCCACAGATACGCAGTATTTT. Translated: CASSPPGTPTDTQYF.

The rearrangement joins TRBV7-2 to TRBJ2-1; TRBD2 aligns across 9 bases. Trimming removed 1 base from V and 7 bases from J; junction bases left unmatched: 8. The CDR3 runs to 16 residues. Germline V gene lookup returns CDR1 SGHTA and CDR2 FQGNSA. The CDR3 region is CASSLVSSGAGNEQFF. DNA for the CDR3: TGTGCCAGCAGCTTAGTCTCTAGCGGGGCGGGGAATGAGCAGTTCTTC.

The chain is built from TRBV2 and TRBJ2-1; 12 bases match TRBD2. The length of the CDR3 is 14 residues. Germline CDR1 SNHLY, CDR2 FYNNEI. Germline trimming cut 7 bases from V and 6 bases from J; bases unmatched to any gene: 4. In DNA, the CDR3 is TGTGCCAGCACTCGACTAGCGGGAGTCAATGAGCAGTTCTTC. Its translation is CASTRLAGVNEQFF.

V is TRBV3-1 (or the pseudogene TRBV3-2) and J is TRBJ2-7, with D possibly matching TRBD1 (8 bases). The germline V and J ends were trimmed by 6 bases and 3 bases, with 12 bases remaining between them. This CDR3 region has 13 residues. Germline assignment: CDR1 LGHDT and CDR2 YNNKEL (reference sequence). CDR3 amino acids: CASRDREGYEQYF. CDR3 bases: TGTGCCAGCAGGGACAGGGAGGGCTACGAGCAGTACTTC.

V and J are TRBV5-1 and TRBJ1-5, with TRBD1 as a possible D gene (5 bases). Germline CDR1 and CDR2: SGHRS and YFSETQ. V was pared by 4 bases and J by 4 bases, with 24 bases between. The CDR3 is 18 amino acids. The CDR3 loop reads CASSQTQGTARRNQPQHF. CDR3 nucleotide sequence: TGCGCCAGCAGCCAAACGCAGGGAACAGCTCGTCGTAATCAGCCCCAGCATTTT.

The V and J genes are TRBV10-3 and TRBJ1-1, with D perhaps matching TRBD1 (5 bases). CDR1 is ENHRY and CDR2 is SYGVKD in the germline V gene. Trimming left V 6 bases short and J 6 bases short, with 14 bases between. This CDR3 comprises 13 residues. CDR3 coding DNA: TGTGCCATCAGCGCCGGGGCGGGGGCTGAAGCTTTCTTT. Translation: CAISAGAGAEAFF.

The rearrangement joins TRBV6-6 to TRBJ2-7; the match to TRBD2 covers 7 bases. The V segment lost 7 bases and the J segment 4 bases; nucleotides outside the gene matches: 16. The CDR3 runs 16 residues. From germline, CDR1 is MNHNY and CDR2 SVGAGI (reference sequence). The CDR3 loop reads CASTLLGGSGQYEQYF. CDR3 in DNA: TGTGCCAGCACCCTCCTCGGGGGTAGCGGGCAGTACGAGCAGTACTTC.

CDR3 amino acids: CASSLAAGGSGTDTQYF. DNA of the CDR3: TGTGCCAGCAGCTTGGCGGCGGGAGGGTCGGGCACAGATACGCAGTATTTT. The chain uses TRBV5-4 and TRBJ2-3, with 9 bases that match TRBD2. The CDR3 is 17 amino acids. The J segment lost 1 base and the V segment lost 0 bases, leaving 6 bases of the junction unmatched. Germline values: CDR1 SGHNT, CDR2 YYREEE (reference sequence).

This chain links TRBV7-6 with TRBJ2-5, with 10 bases aligning to TRBD1. This CDR3 contains 15 residues. Trimming cost V 1 base and J 6 bases; bases outside gene matches: 5. Germline lookup yields CDR1 SGHVS and CDR2 FNYEAQ. The CDR3 region has the DNA TGTGCCAGCAGCTTAGTGACAGGGGGCGGGAAGACCCAGTACTTC. Translation: CASSLVTGGGKTQYF.

The rearrangement links TRBV19 to TRBJ1-1; 7 bases agree with TRBD1. Trimming cost V 3 bases and J 4 bases; bases outside gene matches: 8. The germline V gene has CDR1 LNHDA and CDR2 SQIVND (reference sequence). The CDR3 has 15 residues. The CDR3 loop is CASSIQGGRGTEAFF. The CDR3 coding sequence is TGTGCCAGTAGTATTCAGGGGGGCCGGGGCACTGAAGCTTTCTTT. Complete variable domain (other parts from reference TRBV19 and TRBJ1-1): DGGITQSPKYLFRKEGQNVTLSCEQNLNHDAMYWYRQDPGQGLRLIYYSQIVNDFQKGDIAEGYSVSREKKESFPLTVTSAQKNPTAFYLCASSIQGGRGTEAFFGQGTRLTVV.

The chain employs TRBV19 and TRBJ1-1, with 7 bases lining up with TRBD1. V lost 5 bases, J lost 7 bases, and 16 bases stayed unmatched. The germline CDR1 and CDR2 sequences are LNHDA and SQIVND (reference sequence). The length of the CDR3 is 16 residues. Here the CDR3 DNA reads TGTGCCAGTAGTCTCTCGGGACAGCTCTGGCGAGGTGAAGCTTTCTTT. Translated, it gives CASSLSGQLWRGEAFF.

V is TRBV4-2 and J is TRBJ2-2; 15 bases line up with TRBD2. The CDR3 totals 18 residues. Germline assignment: CDR1 LGHNA and CDR2 YNFKEQ. J was trimmed by 5 bases and V by 3 bases; bases with no gene match: 7. In DNA form, the CDR3 reads TGTGCCAGCAGCCACCCGGGACTAGCGGGAGGAGGAACCGGGGAGCTGTTTTTT. It specifies CASSHPGLAGGGTGELFF.

The V gene is TRBV9, the J gene TRBJ2-1; a possible D gene is TRBD2 (5 bases). V gave up 4 bases and J gave up 8 bases, with 13 bases separating them. This CDR3 is built from 13 residues. Germline CDR1 reads SGDLS; CDR2 reads YYNGEE. The CDR3 DNA reads TGTGCCAGCAGCCTTAACGAGGGCCATGAGCAGTTCTTC. Encoded protein: CASSLNEGHEQFF.

The V call is TRBV7-3, the J call TRBJ2-2; 9 bases align to TRBD2. This CDR3 comprises 15 residues. The V gene's germline CDR1 is SGHTA and CDR2 FQGTGA. V lost 5 bases and J lost 2; bases outside the gene matches: 3. CDR3 in DNA: TGTGCCAGCAGCCCGACTAGCGGAAACACCGGGGAGCTGTTTTTT. Its protein is CASSPTSGNTGELFF.

The V call is TRBV25-1, the J call TRBJ2-5, with a weak D call TRBD1 (8 bases). Trimming removed 4 bases at V and 3 bases at J, with 15 bases between. The CDR3 runs 15 residues. CDR1 MGHDK and CDR2 SYGVNS come from the germline V gene. This chain's CDR3 is CASSGGGTGKETQYF. The CDR3 nucleotides read TGTGCCAGCAGTGGGGGAGGGACAGGCAAAGAGACCCAGTACTTC.

J is TRBJ2-1 and V is TRBV19; 7 bases are a match to TRBD2. The germline CDR1 and CDR2 sequences are LNHDA and SQIVND (reference sequence). There are 13 residues in the CDR3. With 5 bases clipped from V and 7 bases from J, the junction kept 5 bases outside the gene matches. The CDR3 DNA is TGTGCCAGTAGTGGCCCGGGAGGAAATGAGCAGTTCTTC. Protein: CASSGPGGNEQFF.

The V call is TRBV7-9, the J call TRBJ2-7; 10 nucleotides agree with TRBD1. The CDR3 totals 15 residues. CDR1 is SEHNR, CDR2 FQNEAQ, per germline (reference sequence). Unmatched junction bases numbered 11, after V lost 6 bases and J lost 6 bases. The CDR3, as DNA: TGTGCCAGCAGGACCGGGACAGGGGCGTATAGCGAGCAGTACTTC. Its protein is CASRTGTGAYSEQYF.

The chain combines TRBV5-4 with TRBJ2-3; 12 bases are a match to TRBD1. From germline, CDR1 is SGHNT and CDR2 YYREEE (reference sequence). This CDR3 is 15 amino acids long. J was trimmed by 7 bases and V by 0 bases; bases with no gene match: 3. The CDR3: CASSLEGQGAYTQYF. DNA for the CDR3: TGTGCCAGCAGCTTGGAGGGACAGGGGGCATATACGCAGTATTTT.

The rearrangement links TRBV6-5 to TRBJ2-1; 13 bases are a match to TRBD2. The V gene end was trimmed by 11 bases and the J gene end by 9 bases; junction bases not matched to a gene: 7. CDR1 and CDR2 from the germline V gene are MNHEY and SVGAGI. The CDR3 sequence is 13 residues long. The CDR3 here is CAYGLAGVGEQFF. The DNA of the CDR3 is TGTGCCTACGGACTAGCGGGAGTAGGTGAGCAGTTCTTC.

The V and J genes are TRBV6-5 and TRBJ2-7; TRBD1 aligns across 8 bases. The junction had 8 bases not matched to a gene; V was cut back by 6 bases and J by 7 bases. The CDR3 is 13 amino acids. The germline V gene encodes CDR1 MNHEY and CDR2 SVGAGI. CDR3 in DNA: TGTGCCAGCAGACGCCAGGGGGCGGGAGAGCAGTACTTC. It specifies CASRRQGAGEQYF.

The chain carries TRBV14 and TRBJ2-3; weak D call: TRBD1 (5 bases). This CDR3 region has 16 residues. The germline CDR1 and CDR2 sequences are SGHDN and FVKESK. V was shortened by 0 bases and J by 5 bases, with 15 bases between the two germline ends. The CDR3 DNA is TGTGCCAGCAGCCAAGATCATCCAGGGATGCAAGATACGCAGTATTTT. Its protein product is CASSQDHPGMQDTQYF.

The chain recombines TRBV7-6 with TRBJ1-1; D ambiguous. Germline lookup yields CDR1 SGHVS and CDR2 FNYEAQ. The CDR3 runs 13 residues. The V end lost 2 bases, the J end lost 6 bases, and 10 bases lay between the germline ends. The CDR3 DNA reads as TGTGCCAGCAGCTTATCCGGGAAGGCTGAAGCTTTCTTT. Amino acids: CASSLSGKAEAFF. The whole variable domain, filled in from reference TRBV7-6 and TRBJ1-1, reads GAGVSQSPRYKVTKRGQDVALRCDPISGHVSLYWYRQALGQGPEFLTYFNYEAQQDKSGLPNDRFSAERPEGSISTLTIQRTEQRDSAMYRCASSLSGKAEAFFGQGTRLTVV.

This clone has only one observation. The CDR3 region has the DNA TGTGCCTGGACCCCGGGACAGGGGGCAGGGCAGCCCCAGCATTTT. It is translated as CAWTPGQGAGQPQHF. The chain carries TRBV30 and TRBJ1-5, with 12 bases identical to TRBD1. The V gene's germline CDR1 is GTSNPN and CDR2 SVGIG (reference sequence). The CDR3 totals 15 residues. V gave up 4 bases and J gave up 7 bases; unmatched junction bases: 8. The full variable domain, with the rest looked up from reference TRBV30 and TRBJ1-5, is SQTIHQWPATLVQPVGSPLSLECTVEGTSNPNLYWYRQAAGRGLQLLFYSVGIGQISSEVPQNLSASRPQDRQFILSSKKLLLSDSGFYLCAWTPGQGAGQPQHFGDGTRLSIL.

The V call is TRBV19, the J call TRBJ1-4, with a possible D match to TRBD1 (5 bases). Germline CDR1 is LNHDA and CDR2 is SQIVND (reference sequence). With 6 bases removed from V and 2 bases from J, the gap between germline ends came to 10 bases. The CDR3 has 14 amino acids. The CDR3 region has the DNA TGTGCCAGTAGCGGCGGGGGGACTAATGAAAAACTGTTTTTT. This encodes CASSGGGTNEKLFF.